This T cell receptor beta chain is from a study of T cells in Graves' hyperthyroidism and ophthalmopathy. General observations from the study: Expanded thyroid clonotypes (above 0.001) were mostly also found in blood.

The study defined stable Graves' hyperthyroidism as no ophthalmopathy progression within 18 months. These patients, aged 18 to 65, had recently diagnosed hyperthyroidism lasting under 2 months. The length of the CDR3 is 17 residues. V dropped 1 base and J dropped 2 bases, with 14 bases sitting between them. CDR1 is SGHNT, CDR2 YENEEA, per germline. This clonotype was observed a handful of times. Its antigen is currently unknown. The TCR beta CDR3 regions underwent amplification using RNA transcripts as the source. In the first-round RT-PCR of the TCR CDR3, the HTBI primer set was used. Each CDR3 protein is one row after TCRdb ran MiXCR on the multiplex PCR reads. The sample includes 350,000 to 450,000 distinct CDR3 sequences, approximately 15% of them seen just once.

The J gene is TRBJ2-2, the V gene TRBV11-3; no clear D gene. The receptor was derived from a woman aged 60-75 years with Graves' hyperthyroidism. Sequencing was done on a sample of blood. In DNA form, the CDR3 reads TGTGCCAGCAGCTTAGTTTTCGGGCAGGTTAACACCGGGGAGCTGTTTTTT. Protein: CASSLVFGQVNTGELFF.